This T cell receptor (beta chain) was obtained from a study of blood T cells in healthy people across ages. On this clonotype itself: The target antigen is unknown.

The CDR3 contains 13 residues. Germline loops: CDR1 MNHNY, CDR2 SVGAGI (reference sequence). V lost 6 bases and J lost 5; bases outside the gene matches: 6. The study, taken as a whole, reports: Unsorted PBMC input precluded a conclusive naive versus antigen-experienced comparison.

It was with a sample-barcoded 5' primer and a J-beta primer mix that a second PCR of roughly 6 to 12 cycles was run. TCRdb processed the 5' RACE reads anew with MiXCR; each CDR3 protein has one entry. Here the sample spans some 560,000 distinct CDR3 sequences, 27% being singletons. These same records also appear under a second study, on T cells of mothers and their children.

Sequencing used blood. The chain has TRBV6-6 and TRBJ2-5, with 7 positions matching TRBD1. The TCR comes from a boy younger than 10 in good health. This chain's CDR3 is CASSAPGQETQYF. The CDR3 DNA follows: TGTGCCAGCAGCGCGCCGGGACAGGAGACCCAGTACTTC.